The clone carrying this T cell receptor beta chain was picked up a small number of times. The sample originates from a study of T-cell reconstitution after alpha-beta-depleted transplantation in children. CDR1 is SGHRS, CDR2 YFSETQ, per germline. V shed 2 bases and J shed 4 bases, with 12 bases lying between them. CDR3 size: 14 residues. Unique molecular identifiers featured in how the TCRbeta library was prepared. TCRdb independently ran MiXCR on the PCR reads; one entry per CDR3 protein. The sample yields hundreds of thousands of distinct CDR3 sequences, around 13% seen once. The chain couples TRBV5-1 to TRBJ2-5; perhaps TRBD1 as D (6 bases). The source material was PBMCs, mostly from graft donor cells, sampled 360 days after TCRalphabeta/CD19-depleted stem cell transplant. The TCR was taken from a male patient aged 5 to 17 who had a stem cell transplant for acute myeloid leukemia, so the T cells may come from the graft donor. In DNA form, the CDR3 reads TGCGCCAGCAGCTTCGGGCAGGGGTTAGAGACCCAGTACTTC. Its protein is CASSFGQGLETQYF.